Detailed here is one T cell receptor (beta chain). Trimming removed 6 bases from V and 0 bases from J, with 13 bases in between. CDR3 size: 14 residues. The germline gives CDR1 SGHRS, CDR2 YFSETQ. This entry belongs to a study of blood T cell repertoires in COVID-19. Only in-frame clones appear in the TCRdb table, and some are missing; sequencing was by immunoSEQ multiplex PCR. The table shows about 23,000 clones, with 65% to 90% occurring only once. The sequence was collected from a man aged 65 to 79 with acute or convalescent COVID-19. The sequencing input was peripheral blood. The V gene is TRBV5-1, the J gene TRBJ2-7; D might be TRBD2 (6 bases). CDR3 DNA: TGCGCCAGCAAATGGGAGGCTAGCTCCTACGAGCAGTACTTC. It codes for CASKWEASSYEQYF. The full variable domain, completed using reference TRBV5-1 and TRBJ2-7, is KAGVTQTPRYLIKTRGQQVTLSCSPISGHRSVSWYQQTPGQGLQFLFEYFSETQRNKGNFPGRFSGRQFSNSRSEMNVSTLELGDSALYLCASKWEASSYEQYFGPGTRLTVT.